A single sample is the source of the 13 T cell receptor beta chains below, sequenced in a study of blood T cell repertoires in COVID-19. Only in-frame clones appear in the TCRdb table, and some are missing; sequencing was by immunoSEQ multiplex PCR. The sample lists a few hundred thousand clones; roughly 86% were seen once. Sequencing was carried out using peripheral blood. The receptor set was obtained from a woman aged 30 to 39 with COVID-19, enrolled during active disease.

The CDR3 nucleotides read TGTGCCAGCTCACTACAGGGAAATAGCAATCAGCCCCAGCATTTT. Its protein is CASSLQGNSNQPQHF. This rearrangement joins TRBV18 to TRBJ1-5, with D perhaps TRBD1 (6 bases). The V gene's germline CDR1 is KGHSH and CDR2 LQKENI. The CDR3 extends over 15 amino acids. Trimming stripped 4 bases from V and 0 bases from J, with 10 bases between.

This chain links TRBV5-1 with TRBJ2-7; 12 positions agree with TRBD1. Trimming removed 5 bases from V and 3 bases from J; junction bases left unmatched: 6. This CDR3 spans 15 amino acids. Germline values: CDR1 SGHRS, CDR2 YFSETQ. The CDR3 sequence: CASRSGTGGFYEQYF. CDR3 nucleotides: TGCGCCAGCAGATCCGGGACAGGGGGCTTCTACGAGCAGTACTTC.

The chain is built from TRBV28 and TRBJ2-3, with TRBD2 identical over 7 bases. The CDR3 contains 19 residues. In germline, CDR1 is MDHEN, CDR2 SYDVKM. Trimming at V came to 2 bases and at J to 2 bases, leaving 16 bases not matched to a gene. The CDR3 nucleotides read TGTGCCAGCAGTTTAGGCCAGGCGGGGGAGGATGGGAACACAGATACGCAGTATTTT. This encodes CASSLGQAGEDGNTDTQYF. The variable domain in full, completed from reference TRBV28 and TRBJ2-3, reads DVKVTQSSRYLVKRTGEKVFLECVQDMDHENMFWYRQDPGLGLRLIYFSYDVKMKEKGDIPEGYSVSREKKERFSLILESASTNQTSMYLCASSLGQAGEDGNTDTQYFGPGTRLTVL.

The rearrangement links TRBV11-2 to TRBJ1-4; tentative D call: TRBD1 (5 bases). Per the germline V gene, CDR1 is SGHAT and CDR2 is FQNNGV. The V end was cut by 8 bases, the J end by 4 bases, with 14 bases between. The CDR3 contains 14 residues. The CDR3 DNA sequence: TGTGCCAGCTCCCCCAGGGTGGGTAATGAAAAACTGTTTTTT. Translation gives CASSPRVGNEKLFF.

The J gene is TRBJ2-1, the V gene TRBV9, with 8 nucleotides matching TRBD2. Trimming at V came to 0 bases and at J to 1 base, leaving 0 bases not matched to a gene. Per germline, CDR1 SGDLS and CDR2 YYNGEE. The CDR3 covers 15 residues. The CDR3 nucleotides read TGTGCCAGCAGCGTAGGACTAGCGTCCTACAATGAGCAGTTCTTC. Translating gives CASSVGLASYNEQFF.

The chain joins TRBV29-1 to TRBJ1-2, with 7 bases matching TRBD1. Trimming at V came to 7 bases and at J to 3 bases, leaving 5 bases not matched to a gene. CDR3 length: 12 amino acids. Germline V CDR1 and CDR2: SQVTM, ANQGSEA. CDR3 sequence: CSAPQGHYGYTF. CDR3 DNA: TGCAGCGCCCCACAGGGGCACTATGGCTACACCTTC.

The rearrangement joins TRBV6-4 to TRBJ2-5, with a weak D call TRBD1 (6 bases). The CDR3 covers 13 residues. V was pared by 5 bases and J by 2 bases, with 9 bases between. The germline V gene has CDR1 MRHNA and CDR2 SNTAGT. In DNA, the CDR3 is TGTGCCAGCAGTAGACAGGTTCAAGAGACCCAGTACTTC. Its protein is CASSRQVQETQYF.

The table lists this clone with a few counts. Here the CDR3 DNA reads TGTGCCAGCAGCCCCGGTTACAGGGGGCAGGATGAAAAACTGTTTTTT. This encodes CASSPGYRGQDEKLFF. V is TRBV28 and J is TRBJ1-4; TRBD1 agrees at 9 bases. Unmatched junction bases numbered 11, after V lost 6 bases and J lost 6 bases. Germline V gene data show CDR1 as MDHEN and CDR2 as SYDVKM. This CDR3 spans 16 amino acids.

This sequence joins TRBV19 and TRBJ1-4; D may be TRBD1 (5 bases). This CDR3 region has 15 residues. Looked up from germline, CDR1 is LNHDA and CDR2 is SQIVND (reference sequence). V was clipped by 6 bases and J by 8 bases, with 19 bases between them. CDR3 in amino acids: CASRYGPRGREKLFF. The DNA for the CDR3 is TGTGCCAGTAGATATGGGCCAAGGGGTAGGGAAAAACTGTTTTTT.

This clone showed up just once. CDR3 sequence reads: CATFPTGSGTGELFF. DNA of the CDR3: TGTGCCACATTCCCCACAGGAAGTGGCACCGGGGAGCTGTTTTTT. The gene calls are TRBV27 and TRBJ2-2; possibly TRBD1 for D (5 bases). The germline V gene has CDR1 MNHEY and CDR2 SMNVEV (reference sequence). V lost 10 bases, J lost 4 bases, and 19 bases lay in between. The CDR3 totals 15 residues.

The CDR3 here is CASSTRDNSGNTIYF. For the CDR3, the DNA is TGTGCCAGCAGCACCCGGGACAACTCTGGAAACACCATATATTTT. The rearrangement uses TRBV6-9 and TRBJ1-3; TRBD1 is a possible D gene (6 bases). Germline V gene sequence: CDR1 MNHGY, CDR2 SVAAGI. Trimming pared 6 bases from V and 0 bases from J, leaving 12 bases between. The CDR3 loop spans 15 amino acids.

The chain carries TRBV27 and TRBJ1-2, with TRBD1 as a possible D gene (6 bases). The V gene lost 3 bases and the J gene lost 3 bases, with 11 bases spanning the gap. CDR1 MNHEY and CDR2 SMNVEV come from the germline V gene (reference sequence). The CDR3 is 14 residues long. DNA of the CDR3: TGTGCCAGCAGTTTGTGGGGGCGGTACTATGGCTACACCTTC. It translates to CASSLWGRYYGYTF.

This chain joins TRBV11-2 and TRBJ1-1; 9 bases agree with TRBD1. This CDR3 is built from 16 residues. The V and J ends lost 4 bases and 7 bases, in that order; junction bases with no gene match: 13. Germline V lookup: CDR1 SGHAT, CDR2 FQNNGV. The chain's CDR3 is CASSSRSGTGRIEAFF. CDR3 DNA sequence: TGTGCCAGCAGCTCCCGCAGTGGGACAGGGAGAATTGAAGCTTTCTTT.